The sequence of this TCR beta chain was determined in a study of metastatic and nonmetastatic thyroid tumors. Overall study findings and caveats: Patients with malignant thyroid tumors reportedly had significantly higher TCR beta diversity than those with benign nodules, in blood and tumor.

Per the original methods: The study took CDR3 differences across clinicopathological groups and made a distant-metastasis classifier for papillary thyroid cancer from them. TCRdb re-analyzed the PCR reads through MiXCR. TCRdb's processing, not the authors' own work, is the source of the V and J calls. Among under 20,000 clones listed, roughly 26% were seen once. Not a single patient had been given any form of treatment at any point before undergoing thyroid surgery. CDR3 length equals 15 residues. Germline assignment: CDR1 SGHRS and CDR2 YFSETQ. V gave up 2 bases and J gave up 1 base, with 10 bases separating them. Regarding this clone: Its antigen is as yet unknown.

This chain uses TRBV5-1 with TRBJ1-3, with D perhaps TRBD1 (5 bases). This TCR was recovered from a female donor with papillary thyroid cancer or a benign thyroid nodule (not recorded which). Some clones in this sample may be carry-over from other donors' samples. The sample consisted of tumor tissue. CDR3 bases: TGCGCCAGCAGCTTTCATCAGGGTTCTGGAAACACCATATATTTT. Translated: CASSFHQGSGNTIYF.